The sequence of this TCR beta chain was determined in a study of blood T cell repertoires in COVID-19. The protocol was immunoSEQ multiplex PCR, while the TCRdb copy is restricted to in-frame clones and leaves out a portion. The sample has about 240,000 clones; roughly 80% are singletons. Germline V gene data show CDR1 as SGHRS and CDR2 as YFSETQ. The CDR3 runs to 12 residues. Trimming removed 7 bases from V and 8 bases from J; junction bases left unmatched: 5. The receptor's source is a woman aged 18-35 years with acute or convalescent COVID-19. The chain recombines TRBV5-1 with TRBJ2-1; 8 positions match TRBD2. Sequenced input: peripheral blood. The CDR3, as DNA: TGCGCCAGCGCGGGAGGTACCGATGAGCAGTTCTTC. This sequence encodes CASAGGTDEQFF.